This TCR beta chain comes out of a study of control samples from healthy donors and cancer patients. The V end was cut by 1 base, the J end by 0 bases, with 13 bases between. CDR1 is LGHDT, CDR2 YNNKEL, per germline (reference sequence). The CDR3 extends over 17 amino acids. Assay used: immunoSEQ multiplex PCR; TCRdb lists only in-frame clones, some missing. The sample has 15,000 to 20,000 clones; 70% to 90% are singletons. The TCR sequence derives from a woman aged 70-85 years with colorectal cancer. The chain carries TRBV3-1 (or the pseudogene TRBV3-2) and TRBJ1-3; perhaps TRBD1 as D (5 bases). The sequencing input was PBMCs. Here the CDR3 reads CASSQGGITNSGNTIYF. CDR3 DNA: TGTGCCAGCAGCCAAGGGGGGATCACCAACTCTGGAAACACCATATATTTT.